This T cell receptor (beta chain) came from a study of T cells in Graves' hyperthyroidism and ophthalmopathy. The V gene end was trimmed by 5 bases and the J gene end by 2 bases; junction bases not matched to a gene: 2. CDR1 and CDR2 (germline): DFQATT, SNEGSKA (reference sequence). The CDR3 consists of 13 residues. In its sample, this clonotype was seen a few times. The CDR3 ends on some other residue instead of the conserved phenylalanine or tryptophan, so this is likely a read error. RNA transcripts yielded amplified TCR beta CDR3 regions. With the HTBI primer set, the TCR CDR3 went through a first round of RT-PCR. TCRdb re-derived calls from the multiplex PCR reads in MiXCR, one entry per CDR3 protein. The repertoire holds hundreds of thousands of distinct CDR3 sequences, with less than 15% as singletons.

Sample: blood. The receptor comes from a woman between 18 and 30 years old with Graves' hyperthyroidism. The chain couples TRBV20-1 to TRBJ1-5; TRBD1 aligns across 8 bases. The DNA for the CDR3 is TGCAGTGCTGGACAGGGTGGCAATCAGCCCCAGCATTCT. Protein: CSAGQGGNQPQHS.